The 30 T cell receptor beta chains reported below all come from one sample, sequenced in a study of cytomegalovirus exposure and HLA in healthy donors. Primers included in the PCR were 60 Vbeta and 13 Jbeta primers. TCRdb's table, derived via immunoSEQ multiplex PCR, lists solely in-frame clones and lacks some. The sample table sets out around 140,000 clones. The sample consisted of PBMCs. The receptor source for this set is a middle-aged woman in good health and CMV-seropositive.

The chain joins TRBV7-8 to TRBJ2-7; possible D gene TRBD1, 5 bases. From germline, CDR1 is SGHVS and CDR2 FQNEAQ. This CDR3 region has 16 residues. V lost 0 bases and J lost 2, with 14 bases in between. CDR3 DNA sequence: TGTGCCAGCAGCTTAGCGGTGGTAGGGGTTCCCTACGAGCAGTACTTC. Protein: CASSLAVVGVPYEQYF.

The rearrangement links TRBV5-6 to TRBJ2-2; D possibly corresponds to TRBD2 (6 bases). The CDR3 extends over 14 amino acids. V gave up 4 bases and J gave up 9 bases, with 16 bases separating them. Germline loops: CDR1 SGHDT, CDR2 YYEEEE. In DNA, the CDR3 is TGTGCCAGCAGCACGGGAGACGGACCCCGGGAGCTGTTTTTT. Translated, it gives CASSTGDGPRELFF.

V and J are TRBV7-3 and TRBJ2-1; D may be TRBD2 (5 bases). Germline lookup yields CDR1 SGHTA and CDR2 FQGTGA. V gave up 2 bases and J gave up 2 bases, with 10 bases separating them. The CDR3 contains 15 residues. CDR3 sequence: CASSLSSGAYNEQFF. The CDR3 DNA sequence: TGTGCCAGCAGCTTATCCAGCGGAGCCTACAATGAGCAGTTCTTC.

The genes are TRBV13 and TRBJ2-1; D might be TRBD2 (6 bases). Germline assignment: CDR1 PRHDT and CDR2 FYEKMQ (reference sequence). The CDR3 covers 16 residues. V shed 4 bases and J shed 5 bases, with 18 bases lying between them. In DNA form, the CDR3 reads TGTGCCAGCAGCTCCCCCAACTGGGAGGCCCACAATGAGCAGTTCTTC. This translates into CASSSPNWEAHNEQFF.

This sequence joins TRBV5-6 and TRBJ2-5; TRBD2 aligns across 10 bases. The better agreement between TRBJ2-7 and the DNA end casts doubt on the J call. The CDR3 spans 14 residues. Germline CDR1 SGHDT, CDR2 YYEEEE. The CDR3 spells CASSFLAGADEQYF. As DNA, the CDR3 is TGTGCCAGCAGCTTCCTAGCGGGAGCGGACGAGCAGTACTTC.

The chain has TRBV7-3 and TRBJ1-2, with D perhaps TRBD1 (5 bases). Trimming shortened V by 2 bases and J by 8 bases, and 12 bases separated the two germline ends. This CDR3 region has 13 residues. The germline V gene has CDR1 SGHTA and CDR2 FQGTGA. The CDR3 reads CASSLGGVGGYTF. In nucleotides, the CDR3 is TGTGCCAGCAGCTTAGGAGGGGTGGGAGGCTACACCTTC.

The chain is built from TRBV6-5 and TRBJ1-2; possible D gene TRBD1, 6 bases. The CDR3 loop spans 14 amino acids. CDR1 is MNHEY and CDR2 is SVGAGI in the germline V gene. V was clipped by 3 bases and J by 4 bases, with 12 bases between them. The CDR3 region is CASSYTGTSYGYTF. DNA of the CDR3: TGTGCCAGCAGTTATACAGGGACAAGCTATGGCTACACCTTC.

CDR3 in amino acids: CASSDRVLNTEAFF. As DNA, the CDR3 is TGTGCCAGCTCTGACAGGGTATTGAACACTGAAGCTTTCTTT. The chain combines TRBV18 with TRBJ1-1; 7 positions agree with TRBD1. The V gene end was trimmed by 6 bases and the J gene end by 0 bases; junction bases not matched to a gene: 4. Germline V gene lookup returns CDR1 KGHSH and CDR2 LQKENI. CDR3 size: 14 residues.

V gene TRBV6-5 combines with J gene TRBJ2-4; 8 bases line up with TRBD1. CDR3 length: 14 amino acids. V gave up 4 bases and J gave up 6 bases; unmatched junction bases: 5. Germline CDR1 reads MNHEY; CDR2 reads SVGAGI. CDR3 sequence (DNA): TGTGCCAGCAGTTCTGGGACAGGTCTAAACATTCAGTACTTC. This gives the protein CASSSGTGLNIQYF.

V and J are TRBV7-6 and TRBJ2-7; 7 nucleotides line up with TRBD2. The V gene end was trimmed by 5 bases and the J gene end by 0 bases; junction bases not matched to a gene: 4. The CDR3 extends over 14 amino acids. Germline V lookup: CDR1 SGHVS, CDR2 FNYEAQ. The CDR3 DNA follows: TGTGCCAGCAGCGCCGGGACTACCTCCTACGAGCAGTACTTC. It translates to CASSAGTTSYEQYF.

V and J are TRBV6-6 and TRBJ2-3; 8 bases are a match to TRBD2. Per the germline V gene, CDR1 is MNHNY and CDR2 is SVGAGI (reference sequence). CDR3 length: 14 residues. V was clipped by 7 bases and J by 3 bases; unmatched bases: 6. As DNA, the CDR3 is TGTGCCAGCACCCCCAGCGGGAGAACAGATACGCAGTATTTT. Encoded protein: CASTPSGRTDTQYF.

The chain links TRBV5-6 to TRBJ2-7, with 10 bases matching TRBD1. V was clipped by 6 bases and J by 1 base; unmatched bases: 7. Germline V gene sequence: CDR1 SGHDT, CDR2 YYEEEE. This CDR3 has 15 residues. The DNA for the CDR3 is TGTGCCAGCAATCTGCAGGGACAGGGGTCCTACGAGCAGTACTTC. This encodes CASNLQGQGSYEQYF.

The CDR3: CASSPGTGGFEEKLFF. The DNA for the CDR3 is TGTGCCAGCAGCCCCGGGACAGGGGGATTCGAAGAAAAACTGTTTTTT. The chain employs TRBV7-6 and TRBJ1-4; TRBD1 matches 11 bases. The junction had 10 bases not matched to a gene; V was cut back by 5 bases and J by 8 bases. The CDR3 is 16 residues long. Looked up from germline, CDR1 is SGHVS and CDR2 is FNYEAQ.

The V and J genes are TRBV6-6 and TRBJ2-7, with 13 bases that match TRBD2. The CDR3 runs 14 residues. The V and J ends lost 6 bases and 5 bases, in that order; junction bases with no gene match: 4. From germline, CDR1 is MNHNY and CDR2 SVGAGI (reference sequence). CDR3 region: CASSHGLAGDEQYF. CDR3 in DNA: TGTGCCAGCAGCCACGGACTAGCGGGAGACGAGCAGTACTTC.

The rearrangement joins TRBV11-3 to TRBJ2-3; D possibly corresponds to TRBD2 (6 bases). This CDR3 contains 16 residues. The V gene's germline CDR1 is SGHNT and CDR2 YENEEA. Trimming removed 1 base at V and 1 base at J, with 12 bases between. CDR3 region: CASSLGSSGGTDTQYF. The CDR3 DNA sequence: TGTGCCAGCAGCTTAGGGAGTAGCGGAGGCACAGATACGCAGTATTTT.

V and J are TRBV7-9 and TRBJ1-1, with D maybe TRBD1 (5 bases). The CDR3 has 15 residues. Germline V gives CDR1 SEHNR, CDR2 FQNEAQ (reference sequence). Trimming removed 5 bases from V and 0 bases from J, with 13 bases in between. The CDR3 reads CASSQLTEMNTEAFF. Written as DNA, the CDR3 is TGTGCCAGCAGCCAATTGACAGAAATGAACACTGAAGCTTTCTTT.

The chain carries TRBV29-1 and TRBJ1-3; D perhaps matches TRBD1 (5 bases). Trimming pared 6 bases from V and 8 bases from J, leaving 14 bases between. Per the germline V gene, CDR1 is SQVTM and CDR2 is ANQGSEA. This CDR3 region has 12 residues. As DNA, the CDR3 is TGCAGCGTAGTAGGACACGGAGACACCATATATTTT. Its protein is CSVVGHGDTIYF.

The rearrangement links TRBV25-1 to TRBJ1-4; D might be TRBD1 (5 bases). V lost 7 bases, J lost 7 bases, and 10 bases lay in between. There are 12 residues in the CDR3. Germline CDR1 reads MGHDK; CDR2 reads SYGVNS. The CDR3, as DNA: TGTGCCAGCACGGCGGGGACTGAAAAACTGTTTTTT. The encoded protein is CASTAGTEKLFF. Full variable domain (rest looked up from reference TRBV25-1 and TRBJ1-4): EADIYQTPRYLVIGTGKKITLECSQTMGHDKMYWYQQDPGMELHLIHYSYGVNSTEKGDLSSESTVSRIRTEHFPLTLESARPSHTSQYLCASTAGTEKLFFGSGTQLSVL.

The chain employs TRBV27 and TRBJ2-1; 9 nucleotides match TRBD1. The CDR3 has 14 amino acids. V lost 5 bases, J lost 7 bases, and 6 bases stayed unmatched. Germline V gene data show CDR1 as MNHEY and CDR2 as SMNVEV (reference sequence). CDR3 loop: CASSPGQGRNEQFF. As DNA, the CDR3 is TGTGCCAGCAGTCCGGGACAGGGCCGAAATGAGCAGTTCTTC.

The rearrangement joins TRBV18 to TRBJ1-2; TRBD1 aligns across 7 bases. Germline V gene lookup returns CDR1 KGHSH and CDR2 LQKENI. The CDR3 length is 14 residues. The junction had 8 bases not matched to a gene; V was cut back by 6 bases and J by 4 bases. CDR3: CASSLGQLSYGYTF. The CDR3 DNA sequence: TGTGCCAGCTCCCTGGGACAGTTGAGCTATGGCTACACCTTC. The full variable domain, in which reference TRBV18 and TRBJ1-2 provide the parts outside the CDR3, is NAGVMQNPRHLVRRRGQEARLRCSPMKGHSHVYWYRQLPEEGLKFMVYLQKENIIDESGMPKERFSAEFPKEGPSILRIQQVVRGDSAAYFCASSLGQLSYGYTFGSGTRLTVV.

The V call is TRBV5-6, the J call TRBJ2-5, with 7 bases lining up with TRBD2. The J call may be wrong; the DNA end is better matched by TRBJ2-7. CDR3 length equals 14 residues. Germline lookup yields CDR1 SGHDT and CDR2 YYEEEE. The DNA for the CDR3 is TGTGCCAGCAGCTTTAGGACTAGATCGTACGAGCAGTACTTC. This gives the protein CASSFRTRSYEQYF.

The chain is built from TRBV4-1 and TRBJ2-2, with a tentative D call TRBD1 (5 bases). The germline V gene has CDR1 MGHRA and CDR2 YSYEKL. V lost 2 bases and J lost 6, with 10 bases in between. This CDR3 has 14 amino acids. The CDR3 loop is CASSQISGSGELFF. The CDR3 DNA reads TGCGCCAGCAGCCAAATCTCAGGGTCCGGGGAGCTGTTTTTT.

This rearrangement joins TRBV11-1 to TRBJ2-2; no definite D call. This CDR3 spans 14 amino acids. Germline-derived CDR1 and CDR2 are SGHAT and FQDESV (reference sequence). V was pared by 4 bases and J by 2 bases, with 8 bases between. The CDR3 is CASSSFTNTGELFF. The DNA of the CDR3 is TGTGCCAGCAGCTCATTCACTAACACCGGGGAGCTGTTTTTT.

This chain's CDR3 is CASSGRQGGGTEAFF. As DNA, the CDR3 is TGTGCCAGTAGTGGTAGACAGGGAGGAGGCACTGAAGCTTTCTTT. This sequence joins TRBV19 and TRBJ1-1; TRBD1 matches 7 bases. The CDR3 totals 15 residues. Germline V gives CDR1 LNHDA, CDR2 SQIVND (reference sequence). The J segment lost 4 bases and the V segment lost 5 bases, leaving 10 bases of the junction unmatched.

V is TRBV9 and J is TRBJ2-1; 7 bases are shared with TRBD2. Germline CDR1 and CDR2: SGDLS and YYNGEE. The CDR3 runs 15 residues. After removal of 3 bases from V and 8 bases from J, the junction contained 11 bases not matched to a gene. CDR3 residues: CASSETSSRVYEQFF. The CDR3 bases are TGTGCCAGCAGCGAGACTAGCTCCCGAGTGTATGAGCAGTTCTTC.

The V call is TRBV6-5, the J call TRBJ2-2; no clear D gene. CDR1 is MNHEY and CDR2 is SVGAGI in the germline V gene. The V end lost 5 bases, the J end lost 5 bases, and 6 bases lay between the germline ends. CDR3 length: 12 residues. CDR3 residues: CASSLGTGELFF. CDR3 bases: TGTGCCAGCAGTCTAGGTACCGGGGAGCTGTTTTTT.

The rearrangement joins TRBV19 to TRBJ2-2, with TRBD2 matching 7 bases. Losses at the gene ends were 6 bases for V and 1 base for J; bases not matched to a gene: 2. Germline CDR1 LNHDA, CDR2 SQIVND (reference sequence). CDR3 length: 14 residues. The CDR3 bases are TGTGCCAGTAGGTCTAGCGGGAACACCGGGGAGCTGTTTTTT. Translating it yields CASRSSGNTGELFF.

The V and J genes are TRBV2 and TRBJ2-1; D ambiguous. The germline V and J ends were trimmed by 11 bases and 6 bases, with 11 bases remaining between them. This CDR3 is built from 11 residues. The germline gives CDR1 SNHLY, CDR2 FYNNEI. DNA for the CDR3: TGTGCCCCTGAGGTAGTCAATGAGCAGTTCTTC. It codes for CAPEVVNEQFF.

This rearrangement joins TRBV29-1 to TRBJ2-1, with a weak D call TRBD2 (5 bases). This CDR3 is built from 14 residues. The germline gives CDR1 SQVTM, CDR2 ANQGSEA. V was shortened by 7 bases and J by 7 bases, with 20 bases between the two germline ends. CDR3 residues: CSGQTSPLVNEQFF. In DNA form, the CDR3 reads TGCAGCGGTCAAACTAGTCCCTTAGTTAATGAGCAGTTCTTC.

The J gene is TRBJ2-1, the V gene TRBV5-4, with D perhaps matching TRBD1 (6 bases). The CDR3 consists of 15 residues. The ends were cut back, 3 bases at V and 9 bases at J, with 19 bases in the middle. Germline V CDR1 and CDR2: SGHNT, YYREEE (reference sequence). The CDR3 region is CASSYDPRGRPEQFF. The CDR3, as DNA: TGTGCCAGCAGCTACGATCCCAGGGGTAGGCCTGAGCAGTTCTTC. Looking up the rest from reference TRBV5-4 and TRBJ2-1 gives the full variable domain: ETGVTQSPTHLIKTRGQQVTLRCSSQSGHNTVSWYQQALGQGPQFIFQYYREEENGRGNFPPRFSGLQFPNYSSELNVNALELDDSALYLCASSYDPRGRPEQFFGPGTRLTVL.